What follows are 7 T cell receptor beta chains derived from one specimen sequenced in a study of blood T cell repertoires in COVID-19. The method was immunoSEQ multiplex PCR; TCRdb's version includes in-frame clones alone and lacks a portion of them. Of 16,000 or so clones in the sample, about 88% were seen once. The sequencing input was peripheral blood. These receptors all come from a human donor in a cohort sampled during active COVID-19.

V and J are TRBV4-3 and TRBJ2-1, with 7 bases lining up with TRBD1. Germline-derived CDR1 and CDR2 are LGHNA and YSLEER. This CDR3 has 15 amino acids. V dropped 4 bases and J dropped 0; count of bases not matched to a gene: 3. In nucleotides, the CDR3 is TGCGCCAGCAGCCGAAGGGACAGCTCCTACAATGAGCAGTTCTTC. Amino acid sequence: CASSRRDSSYNEQFF.

The CDR3 DNA reads TGTGCCAGCAGCCAAGACGGCAGGAATTCACCCCTCCACTTT. Protein: CASSQDGRNSPLHF. The V call is TRBV3-1 (or the pseudogene TRBV3-2), the J call TRBJ1-6; no clear D. The V end was cut by 0 bases, the J end by 7 bases, with 7 bases between. Germline V CDR1 and CDR2: LGHDT, YNNKEL (reference sequence). The CDR3 is 14 residues long.

This clone was seen only once. The chain employs TRBV4-1 and TRBJ2-3; 10 bases line up with TRBD2. Per germline, CDR1 MGHRA and CDR2 YSYEKL. With 0 bases clipped from V and 1 base from J, the junction kept 7 bases outside the gene matches. CDR3 length equals 18 residues. In DNA form, the CDR3 reads TGCGCCAGCAGCCAAGATAAAGGTACTAGCGGGGGCACAGATACGCAGTATTTT. It yields the protein CASSQDKGTSGGTDTQYF.

V is TRBV2 and J is TRBJ2-1; 8 bases align to TRBD2. CDR1 is SNHLY and CDR2 is FYNNEI in the germline V gene. The CDR3 covers 14 residues. V shed 8 bases, J shed 5 bases, and the junction held 8 bases outside the gene matches. CDR3 protein: CASLRAGGNNEQFF. The CDR3 DNA is TGTGCCAGCCTTCGGGCGGGGGGAAACAATGAGCAGTTCTTC.

This CDR3 is CASSLGTGDSEQYF. In DNA form, the CDR3 reads TGCGCCAGCAGCTTGGGGACAGGGGATAGCGAGCAGTACTTC. The chain is built from TRBV5-1 and TRBJ2-7; 9 nucleotides line up with TRBD1. The trim removed 0 bases at V and 6 bases at J, leaving 4 bases unmatched. Germline CDR1 is SGHRS and CDR2 is YFSETQ. The CDR3 spans 14 residues.

The chain combines TRBV6-2 or TRBV6-3 with TRBJ1-2, with 12 bases matching TRBD1. Germline V gives CDR1 MNHEY, CDR2 SVGEGT. V was clipped by 2 bases and J by 8 bases; unmatched bases: 15. There are 18 residues in the CDR3. In DNA, the CDR3 is TGTGCCAGCAGTTACAGGACCTCCGGGACAGGGGGCAATATCGGCTACACCTTC. Translating gives CASSYRTSGTGGNIGYTF.

The chain employs TRBV6-5 and TRBJ1-1; perhaps TRBD1 as D (5 bases). The CDR3 contains 15 residues. V was shortened by 5 bases and J by 3 bases, with 16 bases between the two germline ends. Per germline, CDR1 MNHEY and CDR2 SVGAGI. The CDR3 DNA is TGTGCCAGCAGTCGAAGCAGGAAAGGGGACACTGAAGCTTTCTTT. Residues: CASSRSRKGDTEAFF.